This TCR beta chain was identified in a study of T cells after somatic rescue of genetic block. V gave up 10 bases and J gave up 5 bases, with 23 bases separating them. Germline V CDR1 and CDR2: MNHEY, SMNVEV (reference sequence). The CDR3 runs to 15 residues. Sequenced by immunoSEQ multiplex PCR; TCRdb stores in-frame clones only, minus some. This table holds 110,000 or so clones, around nine tenths found once. The sequence came from a woman in her late teens or twenties. The chain recombines TRBV27 with TRBJ2-5, with a tentative D call TRBD2 (7 bases). Sequenced: peripheral blood mononuclear cells (PBMCs). CDR3 nucleotides: TGTGCCACCTACTCTCTGGCACAGGGAGGGGAGACCCAGTACTTC. It yields the protein CATYSLAQGGETQYF.